Each of the 15 T cell receptor beta chains below was sequenced from the same sample in a study of blood T cell repertoires in COVID-19. Sequenced by immunoSEQ multiplex PCR; TCRdb stores in-frame clones only, minus some. The sample lists just over 300,000 clones, about 91% occurring once. The specimen was PBMCs or T cells enriched from blood (not recorded which). The receptors come from a woman in her 40s who had recovered from COVID-19.

The CDR3 region is CASSEGQFYEQYF. The DNA for the CDR3 is TGTGCCAGTAGCGAGGGACAGTTCTACGAGCAGTACTTC. V and J are TRBV19 and TRBJ2-7; 7 bases fit TRBD1. The J segment lost 3 bases and the V segment lost 6 bases, leaving 5 bases of the junction unmatched. The CDR3 has 13 residues. Germline V CDR1 and CDR2: LNHDA, SQIVND (reference sequence).

The chain is built from TRBV6-5 and TRBJ1-4; weak D call: TRBD1 (5 bases). The CDR3 has 15 residues. Germline values: CDR1 MNHEY, CDR2 SVGAGI. The V gene lost 2 bases and the J gene lost 6 bases, with 13 bases spanning the gap. The DNA for the CDR3 is TGTGCCAGCAGTTACAGGGGTAGTTTAGATGAAAAACTGTTTTTT. This translates into CASSYRGSLDEKLFF.

This chain links TRBV5-1 with TRBJ2-5; D is possibly TRBD2 (6 bases). Looked up from germline, CDR1 is SGHRS and CDR2 is YFSETQ. The CDR3 extends over 16 amino acids. V was pared by 0 bases and J by 2 bases, with 14 bases between. The CDR3 nucleotides are TGCGCCAGCAGCTTGGCCGTCGGGACTGTACAAGAGACCCAGTACTTC. Amino acid sequence: CASSLAVGTVQETQYF.

The rearrangement uses TRBV30 and TRBJ2-6; possibly TRBD1 for D (6 bases). CDR3 length equals 14 residues. The V end was cut by 5 bases, the J end by 1 base, with 9 bases between. Per germline, CDR1 GTSNPN and CDR2 SVGIG (reference sequence). CDR3 in DNA: TGTGCCTGGTTAACAGGGTCTGGGGCCAACGTCCTGACTTTC. Residues: CAWLTGSGANVLTF.

This chain uses TRBV6-5 with TRBJ2-2, with 7 bases matching TRBD1. CDR3 size: 14 residues. Germline lookup yields CDR1 MNHEY and CDR2 SVGAGI. V shed 6 bases, J shed 7 bases, and the junction held 8 bases outside the gene matches. The CDR3 reads CASSLDRVGGELFF. The CDR3 nucleotides read TGTGCCAGCAGCCTCGACAGGGTTGGCGGGGAGCTGTTTTTT.

This chain links TRBV4-3 with TRBJ1-5; D may be TRBD1 (6 bases). Looked up from germline, CDR1 is LGHNA and CDR2 is YSLEER. Deletions cut 0 bases from V and 2 bases from J, with 8 bases between. The CDR3 totals 15 residues. The CDR3 protein is CASSQEQGGNQPQHF. DNA for the CDR3: TGCGCCAGCAGCCAAGAACAGGGAGGCAATCAGCCCCAGCATTTT.

CDR3 DNA: TGTGCCAGCAGCCCGAACTTGAGGGGGACTGAAGCTTTCTTT. Protein sequence: CASSPNLRGTEAFF. This chain connects TRBV3-1 (or the pseudogene TRBV3-2) to TRBJ1-1; perhaps TRBD1 as D (6 bases). CDR3 length: 14 amino acids. Trimming stripped 4 bases from V and 5 bases from J, with 14 bases between. Germline lookup yields CDR1 LGHDT and CDR2 YNNKEL (reference sequence).

The rearrangement links TRBV7-9 to TRBJ2-7; TRBD1 aligns across 8 bases. Per the germline V gene, CDR1 is SEHNR and CDR2 is FQNEAQ (reference sequence). The J segment lost 2 bases and the V segment lost 4 bases, leaving 7 bases of the junction unmatched. The CDR3 has 15 amino acids. CDR3 region: CASSSTGDLPYEQYF. In DNA form, the CDR3 reads TGTGCCAGCAGCTCGACAGGGGACCTCCCCTACGAGCAGTACTTC.

The chain recombines TRBV11-3 with TRBJ2-1; 10 bases line up with TRBD2. CDR3 length: 16 amino acids. Germline-derived CDR1 and CDR2 are SGHNT and YENEEA. J was trimmed by 2 bases and V by 2 bases; bases with no gene match: 3. The DNA of the CDR3 is TGTGCCAGCAGCTTATGGACTAGCGGCCCCTACAATGAGCAGTTCTTC. It translates to CASSLWTSGPYNEQFF.

This chain links TRBV6-5 with TRBJ2-5; D is perhaps TRBD1 (6 bases). Germline V CDR1 and CDR2: MNHEY, SVGAGI. The CDR3 has 13 amino acids. V was cut by 6 bases and J by 4 bases, with 12 bases left in between. CDR3 protein: CASRPPGAETQYF. CDR3 in DNA: TGTGCCAGCAGACCGCCAGGGGCAGAGACCCAGTACTTC.

This chain links TRBV27 with TRBJ1-4; 8 bases align to TRBD1. Germline V CDR1 and CDR2: MNHEY, SMNVEV (reference sequence). The V segment lost 4 bases and the J segment 7 bases; nucleotides outside the gene matches: 5. The CDR3 is 14 residues long. The CDR3 protein is CASSSLGQGEKLFF. CDR3 coding DNA: TGTGCCAGCAGTTCCCTTGGACAGGGTGAAAAACTGTTTTTT. The variable domain in full, with the rest retrieved from reference TRBV27 and TRBJ1-4, is EAQVTQNPRYLITVTGKKLTVTCSQNMNHEYMSWYRQDPGLGLRQIYYSMNVEVTDKGDVPEGYKVSRKEKRNFPLILESPSPNQTSLYFCASSSLGQGEKLFFGSGTQLSVL.

The V call is TRBV5-1, the J call TRBJ1-1; no reliable D call. The CDR3 is made up of 11 amino acids. V lost 6 bases and J lost 7, with 10 bases in between. CDR1 SGHRS and CDR2 YFSETQ come from the germline V gene. CDR3 nucleotides: TGCGCCAGCACAAACGAGAATGAAGCTTTCTTT. It yields the protein CASTNENEAFF. The whole variable domain, filled in from reference TRBV5-1 and TRBJ1-1, reads KAGVTQTPRYLIKTRGQQVTLSCSPISGHRSVSWYQQTPGQGLQFLFEYFSETQRNKGNFPGRFSGRQFSNSRSEMNVSTLELGDSALYLCASTNENEAFFGQGTRLTVV.

The CDR3 reads CASSLPSSYNEQFF. CDR3 coding DNA: TGTGCCAGCAGCTTACCGAGTTCCTACAATGAGCAGTTCTTC. J is TRBJ2-1 and V is TRBV11-2; D ambiguous. The CDR3 has 14 amino acids. Germline CDR1 reads SGHAT; CDR2 reads FQNNGV. V was pared by 2 bases and J by 1 base, with 6 bases between.

This sequence joins TRBV7-2 and TRBJ2-7, with 10 bases fitting TRBD2. Per germline, CDR1 SGHTA and CDR2 FQGNSA. The CDR3 consists of 14 residues. Losses at the gene ends were 5 bases for V and 5 bases for J; bases not matched to a gene: 6. Here the CDR3 DNA reads TGTGCCAGCAGCCAGGGACTAGCGATCAACGAGCAGTACTTC. The encoded protein is CASSQGLAINEQYF.

The rearrangement uses TRBV30 and TRBJ1-4; D ambiguous. Per the germline V gene, CDR1 is GTSNPN and CDR2 is SVGIG (reference sequence). Trimming took 2 bases from V and 4 from J, leaving 11 bases between them. CDR3 length: 14 residues. The chain's CDR3 is CAWSKGVYNEKLFF. In nucleotides, the CDR3 is TGTGCCTGGAGTAAGGGAGTATATAATGAAAAACTGTTTTTT.